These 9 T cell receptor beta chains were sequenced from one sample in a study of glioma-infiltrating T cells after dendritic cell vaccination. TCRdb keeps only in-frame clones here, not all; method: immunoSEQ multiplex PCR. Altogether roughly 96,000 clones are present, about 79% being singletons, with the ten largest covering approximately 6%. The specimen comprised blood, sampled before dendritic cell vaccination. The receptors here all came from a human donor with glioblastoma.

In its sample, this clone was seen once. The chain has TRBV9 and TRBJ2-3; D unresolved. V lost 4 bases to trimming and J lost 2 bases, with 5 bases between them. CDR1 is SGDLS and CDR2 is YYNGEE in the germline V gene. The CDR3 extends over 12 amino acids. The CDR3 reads CASSFHTDTQYF. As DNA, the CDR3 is TGTGCCAGCAGCTTCCACACAGATACGCAGTATTTT.

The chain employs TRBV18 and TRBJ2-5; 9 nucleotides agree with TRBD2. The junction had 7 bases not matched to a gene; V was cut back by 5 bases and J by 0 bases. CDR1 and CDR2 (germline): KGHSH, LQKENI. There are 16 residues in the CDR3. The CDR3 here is CASSSLAGSHQETQYF. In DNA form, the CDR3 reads TGTGCCAGCTCATCGCTAGCGGGAAGCCACCAAGAGACCCAGTACTTC.

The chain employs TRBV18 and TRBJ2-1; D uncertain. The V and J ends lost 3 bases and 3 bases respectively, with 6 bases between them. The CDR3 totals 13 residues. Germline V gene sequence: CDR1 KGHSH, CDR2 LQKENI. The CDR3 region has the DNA TGTGCCAGCTCACCCTATAACTACAATGAGCAGTTCTTC. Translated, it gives CASSPYNYNEQFF.

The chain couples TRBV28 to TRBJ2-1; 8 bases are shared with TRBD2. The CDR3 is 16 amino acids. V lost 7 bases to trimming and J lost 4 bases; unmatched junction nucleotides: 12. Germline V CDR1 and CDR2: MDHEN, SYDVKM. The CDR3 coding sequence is TGTGCCAGCATCTCCCGGGGGGGTGCTCCTTACAATGAGCAGTTCTTC. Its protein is CASISRGGAPYNEQFF.

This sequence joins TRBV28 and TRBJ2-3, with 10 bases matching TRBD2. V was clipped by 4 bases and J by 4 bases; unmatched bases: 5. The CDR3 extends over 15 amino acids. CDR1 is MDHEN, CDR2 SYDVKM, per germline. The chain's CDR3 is CASSSPSGRADTQYF. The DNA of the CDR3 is TGTGCCAGCAGTTCCCCCAGCGGGAGGGCAGATACGCAGTATTTT.

CDR3 coding DNA: TGTGCCACCAGCAGTAACCCTATTGGGACAGCGTACCAACCCTCTGGGGCCAACGTCCTGACTTTC. This translates into CATSSNPIGTAYQPSGANVLTF. The chain uses TRBV15 and TRBJ2-6; 7 bases agree with TRBD1. This CDR3 contains 22 residues. V dropped 3 bases and J dropped 0; count of bases not matched to a gene: 20. CDR1 and CDR2 from the germline V gene are LNHNV and YYDKDF (reference sequence).

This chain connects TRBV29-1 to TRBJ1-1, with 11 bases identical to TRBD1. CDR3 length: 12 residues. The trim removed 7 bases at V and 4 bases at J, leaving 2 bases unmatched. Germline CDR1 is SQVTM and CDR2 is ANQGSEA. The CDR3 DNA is TGCAGCGGGGACAGGGGGGGCACTGAAGCTTTCTTT. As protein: CSGDRGGTEAFF.

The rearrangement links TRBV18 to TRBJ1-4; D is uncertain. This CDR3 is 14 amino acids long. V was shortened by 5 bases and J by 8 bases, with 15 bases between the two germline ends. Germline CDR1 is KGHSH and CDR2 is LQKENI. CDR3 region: CASSATSSGEKLFF. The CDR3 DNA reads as TGTGCCAGCTCAGCCACGAGTTCGGGAGAAAAACTGTTTTTT.

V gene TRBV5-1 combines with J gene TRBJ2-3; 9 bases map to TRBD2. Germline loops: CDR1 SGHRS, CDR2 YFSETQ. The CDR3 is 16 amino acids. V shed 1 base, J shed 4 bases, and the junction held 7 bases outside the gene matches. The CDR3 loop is CASSLYAGGVADTQYF. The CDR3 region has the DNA TGCGCCAGCAGCTTGTATGCGGGGGGGGTAGCAGATACGCAGTATTTT.